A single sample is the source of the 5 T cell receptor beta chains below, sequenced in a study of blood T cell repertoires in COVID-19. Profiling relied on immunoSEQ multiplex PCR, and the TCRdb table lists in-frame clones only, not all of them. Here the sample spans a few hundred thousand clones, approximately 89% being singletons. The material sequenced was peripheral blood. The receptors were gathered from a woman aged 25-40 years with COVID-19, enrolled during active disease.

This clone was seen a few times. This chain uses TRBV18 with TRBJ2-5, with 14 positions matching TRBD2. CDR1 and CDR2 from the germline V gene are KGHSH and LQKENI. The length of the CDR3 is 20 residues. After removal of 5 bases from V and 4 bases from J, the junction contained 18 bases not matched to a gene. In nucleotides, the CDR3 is TGTGCCAGCTCATCCAGAACCTCGACTAGCGGGGGGGCTGAGGGAGAGACCCAGTACTTC. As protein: CASSSRTSTSGGAEGETQYF.

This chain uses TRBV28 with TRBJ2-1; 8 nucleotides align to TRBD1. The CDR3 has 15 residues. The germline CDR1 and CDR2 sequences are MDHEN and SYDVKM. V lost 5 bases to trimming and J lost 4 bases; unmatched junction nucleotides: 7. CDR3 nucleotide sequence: TGTGCCAGCAGTGGAGGACAGGGAAGGTACAATGAGCAGTTCTTC. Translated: CASSGGQGRYNEQFF. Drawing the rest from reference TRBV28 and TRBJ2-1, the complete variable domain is DVKVTQSSRYLVKRTGEKVFLECVQDMDHENMFWYRQDPGLGLRLIYFSYDVKMKEKGDIPEGYSVSREKKERFSLILESASTNQTSMYLCASSGGQGRYNEQFFGPGTRLTVL.

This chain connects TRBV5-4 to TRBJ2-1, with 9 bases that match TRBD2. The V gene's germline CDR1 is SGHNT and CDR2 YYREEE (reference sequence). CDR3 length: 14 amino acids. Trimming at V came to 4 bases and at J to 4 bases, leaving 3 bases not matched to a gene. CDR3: CASSVGLAYNEQFF. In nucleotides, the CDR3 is TGTGCCAGCAGCGTGGGACTAGCTTACAATGAGCAGTTCTTC.

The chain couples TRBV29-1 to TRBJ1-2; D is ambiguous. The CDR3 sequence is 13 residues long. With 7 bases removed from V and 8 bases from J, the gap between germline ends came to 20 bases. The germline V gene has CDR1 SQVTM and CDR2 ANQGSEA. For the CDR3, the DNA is TGCAGCGCTGCGACAACTTTCTCAGGAGGCTACACCTTC. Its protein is CSAATTFSGGYTF.

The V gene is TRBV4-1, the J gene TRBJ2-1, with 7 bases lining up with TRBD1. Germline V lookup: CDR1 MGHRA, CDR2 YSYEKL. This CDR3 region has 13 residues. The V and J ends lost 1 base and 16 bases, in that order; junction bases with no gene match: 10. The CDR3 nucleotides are TGCGCCAGCAGCCAAGGTCCCGGGACAGTCCACTTCTTC. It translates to CASSQGPGTVHFF.